These 15 T cell receptor beta chains came from one sample sequenced in a study of CD8 T cells in ankylosing spondylitis. Their antigens remain unidentified. Study-level points and caveats: Characteristic of ankylosing spondylitis blood, it appeared, was a TCR beta motif comprising about eight highly homologous variants.

TCRdb reprocessed the 5' RACE reads with MiXCR, giving one entry per CDR3 protein. The table records a few hundred thousand distinct CDR3 sequences, about 6.7% of them present only once. The sequenced material came from blood, either unsorted or a sorted T cell fraction (not recorded which). Source of these receptors: a male donor with ankylosing spondylitis.

The chain employs TRBV10-2 and TRBJ2-5, with D possibly matching TRBD2 (5 bases). CDR1 is WSHSY and CDR2 is SAAADI in the germline V gene. This CDR3 has 14 amino acids. V lost 5 bases and J 1 base, leaving 11 bases between the germline ends. This CDR3 is CASSPLAAQETQYF. CDR3 DNA: TGCGCCAGCAGTCCTCTAGCAGCCCAAGAGACCCAGTACTTC.

The V and J genes are TRBV6-5 and TRBJ2-5; 9 positions match TRBD2. Germline trimming cut 2 bases from V and 5 bases from J; bases unmatched to any gene: 9. Germline V gene data show CDR1 as MNHEY and CDR2 as SVGAGI. The CDR3 has 16 amino acids. CDR3 bases: TGTGCCAGCAGTTACAGGACTAGCGCTGGAGGGGAGACCCAGTACTTC. Its protein is CASSYRTSAGGETQYF.

The V gene is TRBV27, the J gene TRBJ1-2, with D possibly TRBD1 on 6 matching bases. Germline CDR1 and CDR2: MNHEY and SMNVEV (reference sequence). There are 16 residues in the CDR3. V dropped 2 bases and J dropped 4 bases, with 17 bases sitting between them. The CDR3 region has the DNA TGTGCCAGCAGTTTAGGCCCAGGGGCGCGCAGCTATGGCTACACCTTC. This translates into CASSLGPGARSYGYTF.

This clonotype has more than one count but fewer than ten. CDR3 in DNA: TGTGCCAGCAGTGAAAGGGACAGGAACACTGAAGCTTTCTTT. Translating it yields CASSERDRNTEAFF. The chain links TRBV2 to TRBJ1-1; 7 bases map to TRBD1. CDR1 and CDR2 from the germline V gene are SNHLY and FYNNEI. Trimming took 2 bases from V and 1 from J; bases not matched to a gene: 1. The CDR3 has 14 amino acids.

The table lists this clonotype with many counts. J is TRBJ2-7 and V is TRBV20-1; a possible D gene is TRBD2 (6 bases). This CDR3 has 13 residues. The germline V and J ends were trimmed by 8 bases and 3 bases, with 17 bases remaining between them. Germline CDR1 reads DFQATT; CDR2 reads SNEGSKA (reference sequence). CDR3: CSMWDGGDYEQYF. The CDR3 nucleotides read TGCAGTATGTGGGACGGGGGAGACTACGAGCAGTACTTC.

In this sample, this clonotype turned up many times. CDR3 in amino acids: CATSRGLDTGELFF. CDR3 DNA sequence: TGTGCCACCAGCAGAGGTCTTGACACCGGGGAGCTGTTTTTT. The rearrangement uses TRBV15 and TRBJ2-2; D not resolved. CDR3 length: 14 amino acids. Between the trimmed V and J ends, which lost 1 base and 3 bases, there was a span of 6 bases. Germline-derived CDR1 and CDR2 are LNHNV and YYDKDF (reference sequence).

This clonotype appeared many times. The chain joins TRBV5-1 to TRBJ2-1; 8 bases are shared with TRBD1. Germline lookup yields CDR1 SGHRS and CDR2 YFSETQ. The CDR3 consists of 11 residues. After removal of 4 bases from V and 15 bases from J, the junction contained 6 bases not matched to a gene. The CDR3 DNA reads TGCGCCAGCAGCCCGGACAGGGTTTGGTTCTTC. Residues: CASSPDRVWFF.

This clonotype was seen repeatedly, ten times or more. This chain joins TRBV9 and TRBJ1-2; 8 nucleotides align to TRBD1. The CDR3 is made up of 14 amino acids. Germline CDR1 is SGDLS and CDR2 is YYNGEE. V gave up 0 bases and J gave up 2 bases; unmatched junction bases: 0. For the CDR3, the DNA is TGTGCCAGCAGCGTAGGGACAGGGAACTATGGCTACACCTTC. This gives the protein CASSVGTGNYGYTF.

This clonotype was detected many times. J is TRBJ1-5 and V is TRBV4-1; D unclear. Germline V gene lookup returns CDR1 MGHRA and CDR2 YSYEKL. Trimming removed 2 bases at V and 7 bases at J, with 9 bases between. The CDR3 sequence is 13 residues long. The CDR3 nucleotides read TGCGCCAGCAGCCAAACTGAACGGCAGCCCCAGCATTTT. Translating it yields CASSQTERQPQHF.

This clonotype has a count of ten or more. The rearrangement uses TRBV7-9 and TRBJ1-2; perhaps TRBD1 as D (6 bases). Trimming took off 4 bases at V and 0 bases at J, with 18 bases between the two ends. Germline V gene sequence: CDR1 SEHNR, CDR2 FQNEAQ (reference sequence). The CDR3 totals 17 residues. CDR3 sequence: CASSSVLQGLANYGYTF. In nucleotides, the CDR3 is TGTGCCAGCAGCTCTGTTTTACAGGGTTTAGCTAACTATGGCTACACCTTC.

At least ten counts were recorded for this clonotype. The chain employs TRBV6-2 or TRBV6-3 and TRBJ2-7; no reliable D call. V dropped 0 bases and J dropped 6 bases, with 12 bases sitting between them. The germline CDR1 and CDR2 sequences are MNHEY and SVGEGT. CDR3 length equals 14 residues. The DNA for the CDR3 is TGTGCCAGCAGTTACTCGGGTAGCTCGGCCGAGCAGTACTTC. Its protein product is CASSYSGSSAEQYF.

This clonotype was recorded many times. The V gene is TRBV7-8, the J gene TRBJ1-1; the D is unclear. The CDR3 is made up of 15 amino acids. Trimming removed 4 bases at V and 5 bases at J, with 17 bases between. Germline CDR1 and CDR2: SGHVS and FQNEAQ. The CDR3 DNA reads TGTGCCAGCAGCTCAGACGACCGGAAAGGGACTGAAGCTTTCTTT. Its translation: CASSSDDRKGTEAFF.

This clonotype was seen many times. The rearrangement uses TRBV20-1 and TRBJ2-3; D perhaps matches TRBD2 (6 bases). CDR3 size: 15 residues. Germline CDR1 reads DFQATT; CDR2 reads SNEGSKA (reference sequence). Trimming removed 4 bases at V and 6 bases at J, with 20 bases between. The CDR3 spells CSAKIEAAGWDTQYF. CDR3 nucleotides: TGCAGTGCTAAAATTGAAGCGGCGGGGTGGGATACGCAGTATTTT.

This clonotype was seen ten or more times. DNA of the CDR3: TGCGCCAGCAGCTTGGGCCAGGCTCCTAATTCACCCCTCCACTTT. It is translated as CASSLGQAPNSPLHF. V usage is TRBV5-1 and J usage is TRBJ1-6, with D unclear. V was clipped by 0 bases and J by 6 bases, with 10 bases between them. The germline V gene has CDR1 SGHRS and CDR2 YFSETQ. The CDR3 is 15 residues long.

The table lists this clonotype with many counts. This chain joins TRBV4-3 and TRBJ2-7; 7 nucleotides line up with TRBD2. Germline CDR1 is LGHNA and CDR2 is YSLEER. Trimming removed 2 bases from V and 3 bases from J; junction bases left unmatched: 4. The CDR3 is 14 residues long. CDR3 sequence reads: CASSQTTSNYEQYF. CDR3 nucleotide sequence: TGCGCCAGCAGCCAAACGACTAGCAACTACGAGCAGTACTTC.